This T cell receptor beta chain derives from a study of blood T cells in healthy people across ages. CDR1 MGHDK and CDR2 SYGVNS come from the germline V gene. The CDR3 has 12 residues. In regard to this clonotype: The junction departs from the called germline gene at one end, perhaps through a read error.

Sample-barcoded 5' priming and a J-beta primer mix drove a second PCR of about 6 to 12 cycles. A minimum of 3 million CDR3-containing paired-end reads was obtained for each sample. In TCRdb, the 5' RACE reads were re-called with MiXCR into one record per CDR3 protein. The sample carries around 1.7 million distinct CDR3 sequences, 28% recorded once. The receptor was isolated from a woman aged 30 to 39 in good health. V gene TRBV25-1 combines with J gene TRBJ2-1; D gene ambiguous. Sequencing was done on a sample of blood. This CDR3 is CASSELCHEQVF. For the CDR3, the DNA is TGTGCCAGCAGTGAATTGTGCCATGAGCAGGTCTTC. Variable domain in full (rest from reference TRBV25-1 and TRBJ2-1): EADIYQTPRYLVIGTGKKITLECSQTMGHDKMYWYQQDPGMELHLIHYSYGVNSTEKGDLSSESTVSRIRTEHFPLTLESARPSHTSQYLCASSELCHEQVFGPGTRLTVL.